This record concerns one TCR beta chain sequence. The antigen remains undetermined. The record originates from a study of OX40 agonist ivuxolimab in advanced cancers. The study, taken as a whole, reports: CD8+ T cells averaged more expanded clones than CD4+.

Systemic immunosuppression or a history of autoimmune disease excluded patients. Only in-frame clones appear in the TCRdb table, and some are missing; sequencing was by immunoSEQ multiplex PCR. The table lists approximately 50,000 clones, roughly three quarters of them singletons. This CDR3 region has 13 residues. Germline lookup yields CDR1 MNHEY and CDR2 SVGAGI. V lost 6 bases to trimming and J lost 3 bases, with 12 bases between them. The chain combines TRBV6-5 with TRBJ2-7; the D is unclear. The starting material was CD4+ or CD8+ T cells sorted from blood, obtained in a trial of the OX40 agonist ivuxolimab. The sequence derives from an adult with an advanced solid tumor such as melanoma, head and neck, liver or kidney cancer. CDR3 sequence (DNA): TGTGCCAGCAGCCGCCTTAAAGACTACGAGCAGTACTTC. Amino acid sequence: CASSRLKDYEQYF.